Following are 18 T cell receptor beta chains from one sample sequenced in a study of blood T cells in healthy people across ages. The use of a sample-barcoded 5' primer and a J-beta primer mix characterized a second PCR of about 7 to 12 cycles. TCRdb independently ran MiXCR on the 5' RACE reads; one entry per CDR3 protein. The sample has fewer than 2,000,000 distinct CDR3 sequences; roughly 32% are singletons. Sequenced sample: blood. The receptors here all came from a woman aged 30 to 39 in good health.

The chain has TRBV20-1 and TRBJ1-1, with no clear D. The CDR3 runs 11 residues. The germline CDR1 and CDR2 sequences are DFQATT and SNEGSKA (reference sequence). The CDR3 protein is CSALENTEAFF. CDR3 DNA: TGCAGCGCTTTGGAGAACACTGAAGCTTTCTTT.

This chain connects TRBV28 to TRBJ2-1; tentatively, D is TRBD2 (5 bases). Trimming shortened V by 5 bases and J by 0 bases, and 17 bases separated the two germline ends. Per germline, CDR1 MDHEN and CDR2 SYDVKM. This CDR3 spans 17 amino acids. The CDR3 spells CASSELQRAGSYNEQFF. CDR3 DNA sequence: TGTGCCAGCAGTGAACTCCAGAGGGCTGGCTCCTACAATGAGCAGTTCTTC.

The CDR3 DNA reads as TGTGCCAGCACCTCGGCTGGAGAGGCAGGAAACACTGAAGCTTTCTTT. Its translation: CASTSAGEAGNTEAFF. V is TRBV28 and J is TRBJ1-1; no clear D gene. V dropped 7 bases and J dropped 2 bases, with 20 bases sitting between them. CDR1 and CDR2 from the germline V gene are MDHEN and SYDVKM. This CDR3 spans 16 amino acids.

This clonotype was seen a few times. The chain employs TRBV27 and TRBJ2-7; either TRBD1 or TRBD2 may supply D (5 bases each). The CDR3 contains 14 residues. CDR1 and CDR2 (germline): MNHEY, SMNVEV (reference sequence). The ends were cut back, 2 bases at V and 2 bases at J, with 10 bases in the middle. This CDR3 is CASSLQGEPYEQYF. The CDR3, as DNA: TGTGCCAGCAGTTTACAGGGAGAACCCTACGAGCAGTACTTC.

This sequence joins TRBV7-9 and TRBJ1-2; D is perhaps TRBD1 (5 bases). This CDR3 is built from 14 residues. The V end lost 1 base, the J end lost 5 bases, and 11 bases lay between the germline ends. The germline V gene encodes CDR1 SEHNR and CDR2 FQNEAQ (reference sequence). CDR3 sequence (DNA): TGTGCCAGCAGCTTAGTAAGGGACGAGTATGGCTACACCTTC. Translation gives CASSLVRDEYGYTF. Variable domain in full (rest from reference TRBV7-9 and TRBJ1-2): DTGVSQNPRHKITKRGQNVTFRCDPISEHNRLYWYRQTLGQGPEFLTYFQNEAQLEKSRLLSDRFSAERPKGSFSTLEIQRTEQGDSAMYLCASSLVRDEYGYTFGSGTRLTVV.

The V and J genes are TRBV23-1 and TRBJ1-1; 10 bases are shared with TRBD1. TRBV23-1 is treated as an ORF (open reading frame) with a function not yet certain. There are 16 residues in the CDR3. J was trimmed by 1 base and V by 4 bases; bases with no gene match: 6. CDR3 nucleotide sequence: TGCGCCAGCAGTCGGAGGACAGGGGGGCCGAACACTGAAGCTTTCTTT. Its translation: CASSRRTGGPNTEAFF.

The chain carries TRBV29-1 and TRBJ2-1; 7 bases map to TRBD1. CDR3 length: 15 amino acids. Germline CDR1 and CDR2: SQVTM and ANQGSEA. V lost 3 bases, J lost 3 bases, and 8 bases stayed unmatched. The CDR3 sequence: CSVDPRQGNYNEQFF. CDR3 sequence (DNA): TGCAGCGTTGATCCGAGACAGGGTAACTACAATGAGCAGTTCTTC.

The V call is TRBV20-1, the J call TRBJ2-7; 8 positions match TRBD1. The CDR3 spans 13 residues. V lost 1 base, J lost 5 bases, and 4 bases stayed unmatched. In germline, CDR1 is DFQATT, CDR2 SNEGSKA (reference sequence). This chain's CDR3 is CSARADRVNEQYF. Written as DNA, the CDR3 is TGCAGTGCTAGAGCGGACAGGGTCAACGAGCAGTACTTC.

This clonotype was seen only a few times. The chain uses TRBV6-1 and TRBJ1-2; 8 bases fit TRBD1. Trimming took 7 bases from V and 4 from J; bases not matched to a gene: 8. The CDR3 has 14 residues. The germline CDR1 and CDR2 sequences are MNHNS and SASEGT. CDR3 loop: CASTGGQAIYGYTF. CDR3 sequence (DNA): TGTGCCAGCACGGGGGGACAGGCGATCTATGGCTACACCTTC.

This chain connects TRBV5-1 to TRBJ1-1; D uncertain. Trimming shortened V by 0 bases and J by 2 bases, and 11 bases separated the two germline ends. Germline V lookup: CDR1 SGHRS, CDR2 YFSETQ. The CDR3 length is 15 residues. The CDR3 nucleotides are TGCGCCAGCAGCTTGGGTCAGGCCGTTAACACTGAAGCTTTCTTT. It specifies CASSLGQAVNTEAFF.

The CDR3 DNA follows: TGCGCCAGCAGCCCGGGTGACTACACAGATACGCAGTATTTT. Its translation: CASSPGDYTDTQYF. The chain links TRBV5-1 to TRBJ2-3; tentative D call: TRBD2 (5 bases). This CDR3 spans 14 amino acids. Deletions cut 4 bases from V and 2 bases from J, with 11 bases between. The germline V gene has CDR1 SGHRS and CDR2 YFSETQ.

This rearrangement joins TRBV20-1 to TRBJ2-4; D is perhaps TRBD2 (5 bases). V lost 0 bases to trimming and J lost 13 bases, with 19 bases between them. CDR3 length: 14 residues. Germline V gene sequence: CDR1 DFQATT, CDR2 SNEGSKA (reference sequence). In nucleotides, the CDR3 is TGCAGTGCTAGAGATTTGAACACATCAAGGGAGCAGTACTTC. Amino acids: CSARDLNTSREQYF.

Of note for this clonotype: A read error may produce the germline difference seen at one junction end. The rearrangement uses TRBV4-1 and TRBJ2-7; D unresolved. The CDR3 loop spans 14 amino acids. From germline, CDR1 is MGHRA and CDR2 YSYEKL. CDR3 sequence reads: CASSQDGRTYEQCF. The CDR3 nucleotides are TGCGCCAGCAGCCAAGATGGCAGAACCTACGAGCAGTGCTTC.

The rearrangement links TRBV3-1 to TRBJ1-1; D possibly corresponds to TRBD1 (6 bases). The length of the CDR3 is 14 residues. Per the germline V gene, CDR1 is LGHDT and CDR2 is YNNKEL (reference sequence). Trimming left V 3 bases short and J 6 bases short, with 14 bases between. The chain's CDR3 is CASSQVRGGPEAFF. CDR3 bases: TGTGCCAGCAGCCAGGTTCGGGGGGGCCCTGAAGCTTTCTTT.

The chain has TRBV5-1 and TRBJ2-7, with 10 bases fitting TRBD2. The CDR3 sequence is 15 residues long. V dropped 4 bases and J dropped 2; count of bases not matched to a gene: 6. Germline lookup yields CDR1 SGHRS and CDR2 YFSETQ. The DNA of the CDR3 is TGCGCCAGCAGCGGGGGACTAGCGCTTACCTACGAGCAGTACTTC. Translating it yields CASSGGLALTYEQYF. Filled out from reference TRBV5-1 and TRBJ2-7, the complete variable domain reads KAGVTQTPRYLIKTRGQQVTLSCSPISGHRSVSWYQQTPGQGLQFLFEYFSETQRNKGNFPGRFSGRQFSNSRSEMNVSTLELGDSALYLCASSGGLALTYEQYFGPGTRLTVT.

The V gene is TRBV28, the J gene TRBJ2-3; D perhaps matches TRBD2 (6 bases). V lost 9 bases to trimming and J lost 0 bases, with 16 bases between them. The CDR3 spans 15 residues. From germline, CDR1 is MDHEN and CDR2 SYDVKM. The CDR3 sequence is CASKPRDFSTDTQYF. CDR3 sequence (DNA): TGTGCCAGTAAGCCGCGGGACTTTAGCACAGATACGCAGTATTTT.

The chain uses TRBV30 and TRBJ1-1, with D unclear. V lost 3 bases to trimming and J lost 8 bases, with 22 bases between them. Germline CDR1 reads GTSNPN; CDR2 reads SVGIG (reference sequence). The CDR3 length is 15 residues. The CDR3 sequence is CAWRSTAGPHREAFF. The CDR3 DNA follows: TGTGCCTGGAGATCCACGGCTGGACCCCACCGGGAAGCTTTCTTT.

This clonotype has a handful of counts. In nucleotides, the CDR3 is TGTGCCAGCAGCACCGGATCGGCCGAGCAGTACTTC. It yields the protein CASSTGSAEQYF. This chain uses TRBV7-3 with TRBJ2-7; D call uncertain. V lost 5 bases and J lost 6, with 11 bases in between. CDR3 size: 12 residues. Germline V CDR1 and CDR2: SGHTA, FQGTGA.